The 13 T cell receptor beta chains below were found in one sample sequenced in a study of T cell repertoires in cytomegalovirus infection. These receptors are not linked to any known antigen. TCRdb re-analysed the reads in MiXCR, keeping a single row per CDR3 protein. The table lists about 85,000 distinct CDR3 sequences, about 45% of them singletons, with approximately 95% in the top ten. Sequenced here: CD8+ T cells from cultured PBMCs, sampled from culture after CMV antigen stimulation. These receptors all stem from a human donor in good health (CMV status not recorded). Some clones in this sample may be carry-over from other donors' samples.

This clonotype was observed a few times. V is TRBV20-1 and J is TRBJ2-3, with TRBD2 as a possible D gene (6 bases). With 1 base removed from V and 5 bases from J, the gap between germline ends came to 16 bases. The CDR3 spans 15 residues. Germline V gene lookup returns CDR1 DFQATT and CDR2 SNEGSKA (reference sequence). The CDR3 here is CSARVGGTVGDTQYF. The DNA of the CDR3 is TGCAGTGCTAGAGTCGGGGGAACCGTGGGAGATACGCAGTATTTT.

This chain links TRBV19 with TRBJ2-7, with 8 bases that match TRBD1. The CDR3 runs to 16 residues. CDR1 is LNHDA and CDR2 is SQIVND in the germline V gene (reference sequence). Unmatched junction bases numbered 9, after V lost 0 bases and J lost 5 bases. The CDR3 DNA is TGTGCCAGTAGTATAGACCCTAGACAGGGGATGAACGAGCAGTACTTC. Its translation is CASSIDPRQGMNEQYF.

This chain connects TRBV7-4 to TRBJ2-3; perhaps TRBD2 as D (5 bases). Germline CDR1 reads SGHVT; CDR2 reads SQSDAQ. The germline V and J ends were trimmed by 4 bases and 4 bases, with 15 bases remaining between them. This CDR3 has 15 amino acids. The CDR3 DNA follows: TGTGCCAGCAGCTCCGGGAAGGGAAGGCCAGATACGCAGTATTTT. This gives the protein CASSSGKGRPDTQYF.

This clonotype was counted a single time. J is TRBJ2-5 and V is TRBV7-6; the match to TRBD2 covers 12 bases. There are 15 residues in the CDR3. V dropped 2 bases and J dropped 3; count of bases not matched to a gene: 1. Per germline, CDR1 SGHVS and CDR2 FNYEAQ. CDR3 bases: TGTGCCAGCAGCTTACGACTAGCGGGGGAAGAGACCCAGTACTTC. This codes for CASSLRLAGEETQYF. Full variable domain (remainder filled in from reference TRBV7-6 and TRBJ2-5): GAGVSQSPRYKVTKRGQDVALRCDPISGHVSLYWYRQALGQGPEFLTYFNYEAQQDKSGLPNDRFSAERPEGSISTLTIQRTEQRDSAMYRCASSLRLAGEETQYFGPGTRLLVL.

The chain employs TRBV27 and TRBJ2-7; D not resolved. Germline CDR1 reads MNHEY; CDR2 reads SMNVEV (reference sequence). CDR3 length: 14 residues. Trimming shortened V by 2 bases and J by 2 bases, and 10 bases separated the two germline ends. The CDR3 DNA reads as TGTGCCAGCAGTTTACGTGGAACAGCCTACGAGCAGTACTTC. Translating it yields CASSLRGTAYEQYF.

This chain joins TRBV12-5 and TRBJ2-2, with D maybe TRBD1 (6 bases). The V gene lost 4 bases and the J gene lost 1 base, with 7 bases spanning the gap. Looked up from germline, CDR1 is LGHNT and CDR2 is FRNRAP. The CDR3 covers 14 residues. The CDR3: CASGWDMNTGELFF. CDR3 DNA sequence: TGTGCTAGTGGTTGGGACATGAACACCGGGGAGCTGTTTTTT.

The sample holds a few counts of this clonotype. For the CDR3, the DNA is TGTGCCAGCAGCTCCCAGGAGTTCAATCAGCCCCAGCATTTT. Translating gives CASSSQEFNQPQHF. This sequence joins TRBV7-9 and TRBJ1-5; D is ambiguous. V was shortened by 4 bases and J by 3 bases, with 10 bases between the two germline ends. The germline V gene encodes CDR1 SEHNR and CDR2 FQNEAQ (reference sequence). The CDR3 is 14 amino acids.

The V call is TRBV14, the J call TRBJ2-2; the D gene could be TRBD1 or TRBD2 (5 bases each). Trimming removed 5 bases at V and 1 base at J, with 11 bases between. The CDR3 is made up of 15 amino acids. CDR1 SGHDN and CDR2 FVKESK come from the germline V gene. The CDR3 DNA follows: TGTGCCAGCAGCTCCGGGACGGTGAACACCGGGGAGCTGTTTTTT. This encodes CASSSGTVNTGELFF.

This clonotype was observed a single time. V usage is TRBV4-1 and J usage is TRBJ1-1; 9 bases agree with TRBD1. CDR3 length: 15 residues. The germline V gene encodes CDR1 MGHRA and CDR2 YSYEKL. Trimming took 4 bases from V and 1 from J; bases not matched to a gene: 4. In DNA form, the CDR3 reads TGCGCCAGCAGCCTGGGACAGGGCGCGAACACTGAAGCTTTCTTT. Residues: CASSLGQGANTEAFF.

With respect to this clonotype: The junction and the germline gene differ at one end; a read error may be behind it. This chain links TRBV28 with TRBJ2-7; tentatively, D is TRBD2 (5 bases). From germline, CDR1 is MDHEN and CDR2 SYDVKM. CDR3 length equals 14 residues. The DNA for the CDR3 is TGTGCCAGCACTCCCACCCAACTAGAGTACGAGCAGTGGTTC. Amino acids: CASTPTQLEYEQWF.

In DNA form, the CDR3 reads TGTGCCAGCAGTTACCTTGGGGGTCACCTAGCCAAAAACATTCAGTACTTC. This encodes CASSYLGGHLAKNIQYF. The genes are TRBV13 and TRBJ2-4, with D possibly called TRBD1 or TRBD2 (5 bases each). Germline CDR1 reads PRHDT; CDR2 reads FYEKMQ (reference sequence). This CDR3 has 17 residues. The V end was cut by 6 bases, the J end by 0 bases, with 18 bases between.

A few counts support this clonotype. The rearrangement uses TRBV7-4 and TRBJ2-5; D may match TRBD1 or TRBD2 (6 bases each). Germline-derived CDR1 and CDR2 are SGHVT and SQSDAQ. The CDR3 runs to 16 residues. Trimming cost V 1 base and J 2 bases, with 14 bases left between them. The CDR3 spells CASSLGRGAGQETQYF. The CDR3 coding sequence is TGTGCCAGCAGCTTAGGCAGGGGCGCGGGACAAGAGACCCAGTACTTC.

The chain uses TRBV19 and TRBJ1-1; D unresolved. Germline V gives CDR1 LNHDA, CDR2 SQIVND (reference sequence). V lost 2 bases to trimming and J lost 1 base, with 11 bases between them. This CDR3 has 15 residues. This chain's CDR3 is CASSISGRRNTEAFF. CDR3 nucleotides: TGTGCCAGTAGTATATCAGGACGGAGGAACACTGAAGCTTTCTTT.